A selection of T cell receptor beta chains follows, all from one sample in a study of T cell repertoires in cytomegalovirus infection. A single record per CDR3 protein comes from TCRdb applying MiXCR to the reads. The sample has 400,000 to 550,000 distinct CDR3 sequences, roughly 12% seen once. Sequences were obtained from PBMCs. The receptors come from a human donor in good health (CMV status not recorded). Some clones in this sample may be carry-over from other donors' samples. Each CDR3 is given with its conserved first and last residue. Each record gives: V gene, clone size, D gene, J gene, CDR3 protein, CDR3 DNA. The D gene is left open where the match is weak. Clone size is given for some rows only: seen once, a few or many times, or a class if the clone is expanded.

v_gene: TRBV5-1; abundance: many; d_gene: TRBD2; j_gene: TRBJ2-1; CDR3aa: CASSLLAGTYSSYNEQFF; CDR3nt: TGCGCCAGCAGCTTATTAGCGGGGACATATAGCTCCTACAATGAGCAGTTCTTC
v_gene: TRBV29-1; abundance: many; d_gene: TRBD2; j_gene: TRBJ2-3; CDR3aa: CSVDSGRTDTQYF; CDR3nt: TGCAGCGTTGATAGCGGGAGGACAGATACGCAGTATTTT
v_gene: TRBV7-9; abundance: NA; d_gene: NA; j_gene: TRBJ2-1; CDR3aa: CASSPVVVANEQFF; CDR3nt: TGTGCCAGCAGCCCAGTCGTCGTCGCCAATGAGCAGTTCTTC
v_gene: TRBV11-2; abundance: many; d_gene: NA; j_gene: TRBJ2-1; CDR3aa: CASSTQDAYNEQFF; CDR3nt: TGTGCCAGCAGCACCCAGGACGCATACAATGAGCAGTTCTTC
v_gene: TRBV5-1; abundance: few; d_gene: NA; j_gene: TRBJ1-1; CDR3aa: CASRIEGPFTEAFF; CDR3nt: TGCGCCAGCAGAATCGAGGGACCTTTTACTGAAGCTTTCTTT
v_gene: TRBV5-1; abundance: many; d_gene: NA; j_gene: TRBJ1-2; CDR3aa: CASSLVRDYGYTF; CDR3nt: TGCGCCAGCAGCTTGGTCAGGGACTATGGCTACACCTTC
v_gene: TRBV20-1; abundance: NA; d_gene: TRBD2; j_gene: TRBJ2-1; CDR3aa: CSARGGSGRAVYNEQFF; CDR3nt: TGCAGTGCTAGAGGTGGTAGCGGGAGGGCCGTGTACAATGAGCAGTTCTTC
v_gene: TRBV5-5; abundance: many; d_gene: NA; j_gene: TRBJ2-3; CDR3aa: CASSFVSTDTQYF; CDR3nt: TGTGCCAGCAGCTTCGTCAGCACAGATACGCAGTATTTT
v_gene: TRBV10-3; abundance: few; d_gene: NA; j_gene: TRBJ1-1; CDR3aa: CATQSGGSYGSEAFF; CDR3nt: TGTGCCACCCAGTCGGGGGGGTCCTATGGGTCTGAAGCTTTCTTT
v_gene: TRBV6-5; abundance: many; d_gene: NA; j_gene: TRBJ1-6; CDR3aa: CASSLGGVSGSPLHF; CDR3nt: TGTGCCAGCAGTTTGGGAGGAGTCAGCGGGTCACCCCTCCACTTT
v_gene: TRBV7-2; abundance: many; d_gene: TRBD1; j_gene: TRBJ1-6; CDR3aa: CASSFGDSNSPLHF; CDR3nt: TGTGCCAGCAGCTTTGGGGACAGCAATTCACCCCTCCACTTT
v_gene: TRBV19; abundance: many; d_gene: NA; j_gene: TRBJ2-3; CDR3aa: CASSWAGAGADTQYF; CDR3nt: TGTGCCAGTAGTTGGGCCGGGGCCGGAGCAGATACGCAGTATTTT
v_gene: TRBV5-5; abundance: many; d_gene: NA; j_gene: TRBJ1-2; CDR3aa: CASSLDSTGGYTF; CDR3nt: TGTGCCAGCAGCTTGGACAGCACGGGAGGCTACACCTTC
v_gene: TRBV6-8; abundance: few; d_gene: TRBD2; j_gene: TRBJ2-7; CDR3aa: CASSYPIAGGVEQYF; CDR3nt: TGTGCCAGCAGTTACCCCATAGCGGGAGGGGTCGAGCAATACTTC
v_gene: TRBV12-3/TRBV12-4; abundance: many; d_gene: TRBD2; j_gene: TRBJ2-5; CDR3aa: CASSFGGTIGQETQYF; CDR3nt: TGTGCCAGCAGTTTCGGCGGGACTATAGGCCAAGAGACCCAGTACTTC
v_gene: TRBV20-1; abundance: few; d_gene: NA; j_gene: TRBJ1-1; CDR3aa: CSARGGGQNTEAFF; CDR3nt: TGCAGTGCTAGAGGGGGGGGACAGAACACTGAAGCTTTCTTT
v_gene: TRBV7-2; abundance: many; d_gene: NA; j_gene: TRBJ1-5; CDR3aa: CASSLFGSNQPQHF; CDR3nt: TGTGCCAGCAGCTTATTTGGGTCCAATCAGCCCCAGCATTTT
v_gene: TRBV24-1; abundance: many; d_gene: NA; j_gene: TRBJ2-2; CDR3aa: CATSDPSENTGELFF; CDR3nt: TGTGCCACCAGTGATCCTAGCGAGAACACCGGGGAGCTGTTTTTT
v_gene: TRBV5-4; abundance: many; d_gene: NA; j_gene: TRBJ1-2; CDR3aa: CASSLVGNGYTF; CDR3nt: TGTGCCAGCAGCTTGGTAGGGAATGGCTACACCTTC
v_gene: TRBV6-5; abundance: many; d_gene: TRBD2; j_gene: TRBJ2-1; CDR3aa: CASTPPLAGFDEQFF; CDR3nt: TGTGCCAGCACCCCCCCGCTAGCGGGATTCGATGAGCAGTTCTTC
v_gene: TRBV27; abundance: few; d_gene: NA; j_gene: TRBJ1-1; CDR3aa: CASRRAGVNTEAFF; CDR3nt: TGTGCCAGCAGAAGGGCAGGGGTGAACACTGAAGCTTTCTTT
v_gene: TRBV6-5; abundance: many; d_gene: TRBD2; j_gene: TRBJ2-7; CDR3aa: CASSYGGGAYEQYF; CDR3nt: TGTGCCAGCAGTTACGGCGGGGGGGCTTACGAGCAGTACTTC
v_gene: TRBV12-5; abundance: few; d_gene: NA; j_gene: TRBJ2-1; CDR3aa: CASGLGPTEFEQFF; CDR3nt: TGTGCTAGTGGTTTGGGACCAACAGAGTTTGAGCAGTTCTTC
v_gene: TRBV12-3/TRBV12-4; abundance: many; d_gene: TRBD1; j_gene: TRBJ1-2; CDR3aa: CASSPRQGPNYGYTF; CDR3nt: TGTGCCAGCAGTCCCAGACAGGGTCCGAACTATGGCTACACCTTC
v_gene: TRBV15; abundance: few; d_gene: NA; j_gene: TRBJ1-5; CDR3aa: CATSRDPSNQPQHF; CDR3nt: TGTGCCACCAGCAGAGATCCGTCTAATCAGCCCCAGCATTTT
v_gene: TRBV6-1; abundance: few; d_gene: TRBD1; j_gene: TRBJ2-7; CDR3aa: CASSRDRVFHEQYF; CDR3nt: TGTGCCAGCAGCCGGGACAGGGTTTTCCACGAGCAGTACTTC
v_gene: TRBV29-1; abundance: NA; d_gene: TRBD2; j_gene: TRBJ2-5; CDR3aa: CSVEGLAGEETQYF; CDR3nt: TGCAGCGTTGAAGGGTTAGCGGGGGAAGAGACCCAGTACTTC
v_gene: TRBV14; abundance: many; d_gene: NA; j_gene: TRBJ1-1; CDR3aa: CASSPLGPLNGGTEAFF; CDR3nt: TGTGCCAGCAGCCCCCTGGGGCCACTAAATGGGGGCACTGAAGCTTTCTTT
v_gene: TRBV12-3/TRBV12-4; abundance: NA; d_gene: NA; j_gene: TRBJ2-1; CDR3aa: CASSLSGGGLNEQFF; CDR3nt: TGTGCCAGCAGTTTATCGGGGGGCGGACTTAATGAGCAGTTCTTC
v_gene: TRBV20-1; abundance: many; d_gene: TRBD2; j_gene: TRBJ2-7; CDR3aa: CSALTSENSYEQYF; CDR3nt: TGCAGTGCGCTGACTAGCGAGAACTCCTACGAGCAGTACTTC
v_gene: TRBV11-2; abundance: many; d_gene: NA; j_gene: TRBJ1-2; CDR3aa: CASSLFGSGEGYTF; CDR3nt: TGTGCCAGCAGCTTATTTGGGTCAGGGGAAGGCTACACCTTC
v_gene: TRBV4-2; abundance: NA; d_gene: TRBD2; j_gene: TRBJ2-1; CDR3aa: CASSPFTSADILYNEQFF; CDR3nt: TGTGCCAGCAGTCCCTTCACTAGCGCGGACATTTTGTACAATGAGCAGTTCTTC
v_gene: TRBV10-3; abundance: many; d_gene: NA; j_gene: TRBJ2-5; CDR3aa: CAISESRQETQYF; CDR3nt: TGTGCCATCAGTGAGTCCCGGCAAGAGACCCAGTACTTC
v_gene: TRBV6-5; abundance: many; d_gene: NA; j_gene: TRBJ2-7; CDR3aa: CASSYRGPADEQYF; CDR3nt: TGTGCCAGCAGTTACAGGGGACCGGCTGACGAGCAGTACTTC
v_gene: TRBV7-9; abundance: few; d_gene: NA; j_gene: TRBJ2-5; CDR3aa: CASSSRQAVRETQYF; CDR3nt: TGTGCCAGCAGCTCCAGACAGGCCGTGAGGGAGACCCAGTACTTC
v_gene: TRBV10-3; abundance: many; d_gene: NA; j_gene: TRBJ1-2; CDR3aa: CAISETGQTPANYGYTF; CDR3nt: TGTGCCATCAGTGAGACAGGACAGACACCCGCTAACTATGGCTACACCTTC
v_gene: TRBV7-7; abundance: many; d_gene: NA; j_gene: TRBJ2-2; CDR3aa: CASSGTHTGELFF; CDR3nt: TGTGCTAGCAGTGGAACCCACACCGGGGAGCTGTTTTTT
v_gene: TRBV7-3; abundance: many; d_gene: TRBD2; j_gene: TRBJ2-1; CDR3aa: CASSLRGGSYNEQFF; CDR3nt: TGTGCCAGCAGCTTAAGGGGGGGGTCCTACAATGAGCAGTTCTTC
v_gene: TRBV4-2; abundance: NA; d_gene: NA; j_gene: TRBJ1-2; CDR3aa: CASSQETVNYGYTF; CDR3nt: TGTGCCAGCAGCCAAGAAACAGTTAACTATGGCTACACCTTC
v_gene: TRBV20-1; abundance: NA; d_gene: NA; j_gene: TRBJ2-1; CDR3aa: CSARDLGYNEQFF; CDR3nt: TGCAGTGCTAGAGATCTGGGCTACAATGAGCAGTTCTTC
v_gene: TRBV12-3/TRBV12-4; abundance: many; d_gene: TRBD1; j_gene: TRBJ2-1; CDR3aa: CASRPDRAETYNEQFF; CDR3nt: TGTGCCAGCAGGCCGGACAGGGCTGAGACCTACAATGAGCAGTTCTTC
v_gene: TRBV4-2; abundance: many; d_gene: TRBD2; j_gene: TRBJ2-7; CDR3aa: CASSQETASGTYEQYF; CDR3nt: TGTGCCAGCAGCCAAGAGACCGCTAGCGGGACCTACGAGCAGTACTTC
v_gene: TRBV3-1; abundance: NA; d_gene: TRBD2; j_gene: TRBJ2-1; CDR3aa: CASSPGTSGFNEQFF; CDR3nt: TGTGCCAGCAGCCCCGGGACTAGCGGCTTCAATGAGCAGTTCTTC
v_gene: TRBV28; abundance: NA; d_gene: NA; j_gene: TRBJ1-2; CDR3aa: CASSLAPTLRLSSGYTF; CDR3nt: TGTGCCAGCAGTTTAGCCCCGACCCTCCGACTGAGCAGTGGCTACACCTTC
v_gene: TRBV25-1; abundance: NA; d_gene: NA; j_gene: TRBJ1-2; CDR3aa: CASRGDGYTF; CDR3nt: TGTGCCAGCAGGGGGGATGGCTACACCTTC
v_gene: TRBV19; abundance: many; d_gene: NA; j_gene: TRBJ1-6; CDR3aa: CASSHGRNSPLHF; CDR3nt: TGTGCCAGTAGTCACGGGCGGAATTCACCCCTCCACTTT
v_gene: TRBV10-3; abundance: NA; d_gene: NA; j_gene: TRBJ1-5; CDR3aa: CAIGLESNQPQHF; CDR3nt: TGTGCCATCGGGTTGGAGAGCAATCAGCCCCAGCATTTT
v_gene: TRBV11-3; abundance: many; d_gene: NA; j_gene: TRBJ2-7; CDR3aa: CASSSTEHYEQYF; CDR3nt: TGTGCCAGCTCCTCGACTGAGCACTACGAGCAGTACTTC
v_gene: TRBV6-1; abundance: NA; d_gene: NA; j_gene: TRBJ1-5; CDR3aa: CASRGGHFGGNQPQHF; CDR3nt: TGTGCCAGCAGAGGTGGACACTTTGGGGGCAATCAGCCCCAGCATTTT
v_gene: TRBV6-6; abundance: many; d_gene: NA; j_gene: TRBJ1-6; CDR3aa: CASSYSHDTDDSPLHF; CDR3nt: TGTGCCAGCAGTTACTCGCACGACACGGACGATTCACCCCTCCACTTT
v_gene: TRBV9; abundance: few; d_gene: TRBD2; j_gene: TRBJ2-1; CDR3aa: CASSETSGWGNEQFF; CDR3nt: TGTGCCAGCAGCGAGACTAGCGGGTGGGGCAATGAGCAGTTCTTC